A single sample is the source of the 30 T cell receptor beta chains below, sequenced in a study of radiation and T cells in renal cell carcinoma. Generated by immunoSEQ multiplex PCR, the TCRdb table keeps only in-frame clones and is missing some. This table has approximately 61,000 clones, about 80% appearing once. Sample time point: blood 2 weeks post-SBRT. As for treatment: 15 Gy SBRT to primary tumor, nephrectomy 4 weeks later. The sample was blood, taken from a patient whose treatment included radiotherapy and nephrectomy. These receptors all come from a man aged 60-69 years with renal cell carcinoma.

The rearrangement links TRBV28 to TRBJ1-1; maybe TRBD1 (5 bases). CDR1 and CDR2 from the germline V gene are MDHEN and SYDVKM. Trimming removed 3 bases at V and 0 bases at J, with 11 bases between. CDR3 length equals 15 residues. The DNA for the CDR3 is TGTGCCAGCAGTTTCCAGGGAGTAGTGAACACTGAAGCTTTCTTT. Its translation is CASSFQGVVNTEAFF.

The genes are TRBV7-2 and TRBJ1-2; 8 nucleotides agree with TRBD1. Trimming removed 3 bases from V and 4 bases from J; junction bases left unmatched: 7. CDR1 is SGHTA, CDR2 FQGNSA, per germline. The length of the CDR3 is 15 residues. The CDR3 spells CASSLPPGQVYGYTF. In DNA form, the CDR3 reads TGTGCCAGCAGCTTGCCACCGGGACAGGTCTATGGCTACACCTTC.

This rearrangement joins TRBV30 to TRBJ1-1; 7 bases map to TRBD1. The CDR3 length is 15 residues. With 4 bases clipped from V and 3 bases from J, the junction kept 11 bases outside the gene matches. Germline V gene sequence: CDR1 GTSNPN, CDR2 SVGIG (reference sequence). CDR3 loop: CAWKIQAGGDTEAFF. CDR3 DNA: TGTGCCTGGAAAATCCAGGCAGGGGGAGACACTGAAGCTTTCTTT.

The rearrangement links TRBV9 to TRBJ1-3; 7 bases are a match to TRBD1. The V gene's germline CDR1 is SGDLS and CDR2 YYNGEE. J gave up 4 bases and V 0 bases, and 4 bases lay outside the gene matches. The CDR3 spans 15 residues. In nucleotides, the CDR3 is TGTGCCAGCAGCGTAGGTTCGACAGGGGGAAACACCATATATTTT. Protein: CASSVGSTGGNTIYF.

The chain is built from TRBV5-1 and TRBJ1-1, with D tentatively TRBD1 (5 bases). The CDR3 runs 15 residues. CDR1 is SGHRS, CDR2 YFSETQ, per germline. Trimming took 1 base from V and 6 from J, leaving 16 bases between them. The CDR3: CASSLSPQGRAEAFF. The DNA for the CDR3 is TGCGCCAGCAGCTTGTCCCCTCAGGGTAGGGCTGAAGCTTTCTTT. The variable domain in full, completed from reference TRBV5-1 and TRBJ1-1, reads KAGVTQTPRYLIKTRGQQVTLSCSPISGHRSVSWYQQTPGQGLQFLFEYFSETQRNKGNFPGRFSGRQFSNSRSEMNVSTLELGDSALYLCASSLSPQGRAEAFFGQGTRLTVV.

The chain couples TRBV19 to TRBJ2-1, with 9 bases identical to TRBD2. The CDR3 has 15 amino acids. V dropped 6 bases and J dropped 4; count of bases not matched to a gene: 7. The germline V gene encodes CDR1 LNHDA and CDR2 SQIVND (reference sequence). Here the CDR3 DNA reads TGTGCCAGTAGCTCATGGACTAGCGAATACAATGAGCAGTTCTTC. Translated, it gives CASSSWTSEYNEQFF.

This clone was detected only once. The CDR3 reads CASSLADGGTDTQYF. The CDR3 nucleotides are TGCGCCAGCAGCTTGGCCGACGGGGGAACAGATACGCAGTATTTT. V gene TRBV5-1 combines with J gene TRBJ2-3, with D possibly being TRBD2 (6 bases). The CDR3 loop spans 15 amino acids. V was trimmed by 0 bases and J by 3 bases, leaving 11 bases between them. The germline V gene has CDR1 SGHRS and CDR2 YFSETQ. Together with reference TRBV5-1 and TRBJ2-3, the CDR3 gives the full variable domain: KAGVTQTPRYLIKTRGQQVTLSCSPISGHRSVSWYQQTPGQGLQFLFEYFSETQRNKGNFPGRFSGRQFSNSRSEMNVSTLELGDSALYLCASSLADGGTDTQYFGPGTRLTVL.

The chain is built from TRBV4-1 and TRBJ2-3; no firm D call. Per the germline V gene, CDR1 is MGHRA and CDR2 is YSYEKL. CDR3 size: 13 residues. V lost 0 bases and J lost 7, with 8 bases in between. The chain's CDR3 is CASSQDWVNTQYF. In nucleotides, the CDR3 is TGCGCCAGCAGCCAAGATTGGGTGAATACGCAGTATTTT.

This clone has just a few counts. The chain couples TRBV27 to TRBJ2-1; perhaps TRBD1 as D (5 bases). This CDR3 is built from 13 residues. The V end was cut by 3 bases, the J end by 8 bases, with 11 bases between. Germline V gene data show CDR1 as MNHEY and CDR2 as SMNVEV (reference sequence). The CDR3 protein is CASSFQGRDEQFF. In DNA, the CDR3 is TGTGCCAGCAGTTTCCAGGGTCGCGATGAGCAGTTCTTC.

The rearrangement uses TRBV6-1 and TRBJ2-2; 12 bases align to TRBD2. The CDR3 length is 14 residues. CDR1 MNHNS and CDR2 SASEGT come from the germline V gene. CDR3 in amino acids: CASGLAGGSGELFF. CDR3 coding DNA: TGTGCGAGCGGGCTAGCGGGAGGGTCCGGGGAGCTGTTTTTT.

This clone was seen only once. V gene TRBV6-6 combines with J gene TRBJ1-1; maybe TRBD1 (6 bases). The germline gives CDR1 MNHNY, CDR2 SVGAGI (reference sequence). Between the trimmed V and J ends, which lost 6 bases and 4 bases, there was a span of 15 bases. This CDR3 is built from 14 residues. CDR3 loop: CASSRTGFGTEAFF. Written as DNA, the CDR3 is TGTGCCAGCAGCCGTACAGGGTTCGGCACTGAAGCTTTCTTT.

This chain connects TRBV6-5 to TRBJ2-7; no firm D call. The germline V gene encodes CDR1 MNHEY and CDR2 SVGAGI. V dropped 0 bases and J dropped 4 bases, with 4 bases sitting between them. The CDR3 length is 12 residues. The CDR3, as DNA: TGTGCCAGCAGTTACTCCCGATACGAGCAGTACTTC. Its protein product is CASSYSRYEQYF.

The chain recombines TRBV2 with TRBJ2-7, with D possibly matching TRBD1 (6 bases). Trimming took 2 bases from V and 3 from J, leaving 17 bases between them. CDR1 is SNHLY and CDR2 is FYNNEI in the germline V gene. The CDR3 consists of 16 residues. CDR3: CASSEPPGETFYEQYF. The CDR3, as DNA: TGTGCCAGCAGTGAACCCCCAGGGGAGACCTTCTACGAGCAGTACTTC.

The chain is built from TRBV14 and TRBJ1-2, with a possible D match to TRBD1 (6 bases). The CDR3 consists of 14 residues. With 4 bases removed from V and 8 bases from J, the gap between germline ends came to 17 bases. Germline loops: CDR1 SGHDN, CDR2 FVKESK. The chain's CDR3 is CASSPSVRGAGYTF. The CDR3 DNA is TGTGCCAGCAGCCCCTCGGTAAGGGGGGCGGGCTACACCTTC.

This chain uses TRBV9 with TRBJ1-1; D is uncertain. Germline loops: CDR1 SGDLS, CDR2 YYNGEE. CDR3 length equals 14 residues. The ends were cut back, 3 bases at V and 0 bases at J, with 9 bases in the middle. The CDR3 bases are TGTGCCAGCAGCGCCAGGCTAATGAACACTGAAGCTTTCTTT. Protein product: CASSARLMNTEAFF.

This sequence joins TRBV11-3 and TRBJ1-4; D unresolved. CDR1 SGHNT and CDR2 YENEEA come from the germline V gene. The CDR3 extends over 15 amino acids. V was cut by 2 bases and J by 7 bases, with 14 bases left in between. CDR3 sequence (DNA): TGTGCCAGCAGCTTATGGTTACTTCTGGGTGAAAAACTGTTTTTT. This translates into CASSLWLLLGEKLFF. The full variable domain, with the rest looked up from reference TRBV11-3 and TRBJ1-4, is EAGVVQSPRYKIIEKKQPVAFWCNPISGHNTLYWYLQNLGQGPELLIRYENEEAVDDSQLPKDRFSAERLKGVDSTLKIQPAELGDSAVYLCASSLWLLLGEKLFFGSGTQLSVL.

The gene calls are TRBV29-1 and TRBJ2-1; 9 nucleotides line up with TRBD1. Per the germline V gene, CDR1 is SQVTM and CDR2 is ANQGSEA. J gave up 9 bases and V 6 bases, and 12 bases lay outside the gene matches. This CDR3 comprises 14 residues. The CDR3 reads CSVTRDRVWGEQFF. The CDR3 DNA reads as TGCAGCGTGACCCGGGACAGGGTCTGGGGTGAGCAGTTCTTC.

CDR3 residues: CASSVADSLGETQYF. CDR3 DNA sequence: TGTGCCAGCAGCGTAGCAGACTCCCTTGGGGAGACCCAGTACTTC. The J gene is TRBJ2-5, the V gene TRBV9, with unresolved D. This CDR3 is 15 amino acids long. The V and J ends lost 0 bases and 5 bases respectively, with 14 bases between them. Germline V gene lookup returns CDR1 SGDLS and CDR2 YYNGEE.

This clone was seen a few times. This chain joins TRBV6-4 and TRBJ1-1; perhaps TRBD1 as D (5 bases). Trimming removed 2 bases at V and 5 bases at J, with 12 bases between. Germline-derived CDR1 and CDR2 are MRHNA and SNTAGT. This CDR3 region has 14 residues. CDR3 amino acids: CASSDTDRGTEAFF. CDR3 DNA: TGTGCCAGCAGTGACACCGACAGAGGTACTGAAGCTTTCTTT.

CDR3 DNA: TGTGCCAGCTCACCACCAAGAGGGGTGGAGACCCAGTACTTC. Protein product: CASSPPRGVETQYF. This chain uses TRBV18 with TRBJ2-5; D assignment may be TRBD1 or TRBD2 (5 bases each). Trimming pared 0 bases from V and 5 bases from J, leaving 10 bases between. Germline values: CDR1 KGHSH, CDR2 LQKENI. This CDR3 comprises 14 residues. The full variable domain, its missing parts supplied by reference TRBV18 and TRBJ2-5, is NAGVMQNPRHLVRRRGQEARLRCSPMKGHSHVYWYRQLPEEGLKFMVYLQKENIIDESGMPKERFSAEFPKEGPSILRIQQVVRGDSAAYFCASSPPRGVETQYFGPGTRLLVL.

In this sample, this clone turned up a few times. The rearrangement uses TRBV19 and TRBJ1-2, with 9 bases that match TRBD1. Germline CDR1 and CDR2: LNHDA and SQIVND (reference sequence). The CDR3 length is 14 residues. After removal of 4 bases from V and 8 bases from J, the junction contained 8 bases not matched to a gene. CDR3 region: CASSTRDRAEGYTF. The CDR3 region has the DNA TGTGCCAGTAGTACCCGGGACAGGGCGGAAGGCTACACCTTC. Full variable domain (outside the CDR3, taken from reference TRBV19 and TRBJ1-2): DGGITQSPKYLFRKEGQNVTLSCEQNLNHDAMYWYRQDPGQGLRLIYYSQIVNDFQKGDIAEGYSVSREKKESFPLTVTSAQKNPTAFYLCASSTRDRAEGYTFGSGTRLTVV.

The chain carries TRBV6-5 and TRBJ1-1; 9 bases are shared with TRBD1. Per germline, CDR1 MNHEY and CDR2 SVGAGI. J gave up 11 bases and V 4 bases, and 11 bases lay outside the gene matches. The CDR3 loop spans 14 amino acids. CDR3 region: CASSSDRGLDSAFF. The CDR3 DNA reads TGTGCCAGCAGTTCGGACAGGGGCCTAGATTCTGCTTTCTTT.

This chain joins TRBV7-2 and TRBJ2-5, with TRBD2 matching over 7 bases. Trimming took 4 bases from V and 2 from J; bases not matched to a gene: 19. This CDR3 is built from 19 residues. CDR1 SGHTA and CDR2 FQGNSA come from the germline V gene. The CDR3 sequence is CASSSGWQAGETSQETQYF. CDR3 nucleotides: TGTGCCAGCAGCTCTGGCTGGCAGGCGGGGGAGACATCACAAGAGACCCAGTACTTC.

The chain recombines TRBV6-6 with TRBJ1-5; D gene ambiguous. There are 15 residues in the CDR3. Trimming left V 8 bases short and J 3 bases short, with 17 bases between. Germline CDR1 reads MNHNY; CDR2 reads SVGAGI (reference sequence). CDR3 in amino acids: CASRSTGRANQPQHF. The CDR3 DNA is TGTGCCAGCCGAAGCACGGGGAGGGCCAATCAGCCCCAGCATTTT.

This chain uses TRBV6-1 with TRBJ1-2; D is possibly TRBD1 (6 bases). The CDR3 spans 14 residues. Germline CDR1 and CDR2: MNHNS and SASEGT. Trimming stripped 8 bases from V and 8 bases from J, with 21 bases between. This chain's CDR3 is CASALETGPGGYTF. DNA of the CDR3: TGTGCCAGCGCCCTTGAGACAGGTCCGGGAGGCTACACCTTC.

This sequence joins TRBV29-1 and TRBJ1-1; D might be TRBD1 (5 bases). Trimming left V 6 bases short and J 4 bases short, with 24 bases between. This CDR3 is built from 16 residues. The germline V gene has CDR1 SQVTM and CDR2 ANQGSEA. DNA of the CDR3: TGCAGCGTAACCGGGGCCGCAGGGAGAAAGGTCACTGAAGCTTTCTTT. This codes for CSVTGAAGRKVTEAFF.

This clone turned up a few times. V is TRBV10-1 and J is TRBJ1-2; TRBD1 agrees at 9 bases. The length of the CDR3 is 16 residues. V lost 0 bases, J lost 4 bases, and 6 bases stayed unmatched. Per the germline V gene, CDR1 is WNHNN and CDR2 is SYGVQD (reference sequence). The DNA for the CDR3 is TGCGCCAGCAGTGAGTCGAGGACAGGGGCGATCTATGGCTACACCTTC. Protein: CASSESRTGAIYGYTF.

This rearrangement joins TRBV2 to TRBJ2-1, with 9 bases fitting TRBD1. Trimming cost V 4 bases and J 14 bases; bases outside gene matches: 9. CDR3 length: 13 residues. Looked up from germline, CDR1 is SNHLY and CDR2 is FYNNEI. The CDR3 loop reads CASSAGVGTGKFF. The CDR3 DNA follows: TGTGCCAGCAGTGCTGGAGTCGGGACAGGGAAGTTCTTC.

The chain uses TRBV7-2 and TRBJ2-2; D remains unclear. This CDR3 contains 14 residues. Germline V gene lookup returns CDR1 SGHTA and CDR2 FQGNSA. V was clipped by 5 bases and J by 1 base, with 8 bases between them. CDR3 protein: CASSRSRNTGELFF. CDR3 nucleotide sequence: TGTGCCAGCAGCCGGAGTCGGAACACCGGGGAGCTGTTTTTT.

The rearrangement links TRBV27 to TRBJ1-1, with 12 bases aligning to TRBD1. Trimming at V came to 5 bases and at J to 5 bases, leaving 6 bases not matched to a gene. The CDR3 covers 15 residues. CDR1 and CDR2 from the germline V gene are MNHEY and SMNVEV (reference sequence). CDR3 protein: CASSPGQGALTEAFF. The CDR3 DNA is TGTGCCAGCAGTCCGGGACAGGGGGCGCTGACTGAAGCTTTCTTT.